The sequence of this T cell receptor beta chain was determined in a study of T cells in Graves' hyperthyroidism and ophthalmopathy. This clonotype occurred a few times. The germline gives CDR1 SGHDN, CDR2 FVKESK. The CDR3 consists of 17 residues. Germline trimming cut 6 bases from V and 6 bases from J; bases unmatched to any gene: 12. The TCR beta CDR3 regions underwent amplification using RNA transcripts as the source. During a first-round RT-PCR of the TCR CDR3, the HTBI primer set was used. TCRdb re-called the multiplex PCR reads with MiXCR, one entry per CDR3 protein. This repertoire shows about 700,000 distinct CDR3 sequences, 12% to 15% found once; its top ten account for 10% to 13%. Each diagnosis was grounded in clinical symptoms, serum thyroxine and TRAb, thyroid ultrasound, and orbital computed tomography.

The rearrangement joins TRBV14 to TRBJ2-1; 12 positions match TRBD2. Source material: blood. The sequence was collected from a woman between 18 and 30 years old with Graves' hyperthyroidism. CDR3 protein: CASSRLAGGFKGNEQFF. In DNA, the CDR3 is TGTGCCAGCAGTCGTCTAGCGGGAGGGTTTAAGGGCAATGAGCAGTTCTTC.